This is a list of T cell receptor beta chains from one sample in a study of blood T cell repertoires in COVID-19. Measured with immunoSEQ multiplex PCR; TCRdb has only the in-frame clones, and not every one. The data show 190,000 or so clones, about 88% seen once. The material sequenced was PBMCs or T cells enriched from blood (not recorded which). The origin of the receptors is a woman between 25 and 40 years old who had been exposed to COVID-19. Each CDR3 is given with its conserved first and last residue. The D gene is left open where the match is weak. Not every row has a clone size; where given, it reads once, few, many or a size class.

>-|TRBJ2-7|TRBD1|TRBV5-1
TGCGCCAGCAGCCGAACAGGGGGCGACTCCTACGAGCAGTACTTC
CASSRTGGDSYEQYF
>-|TRBJ2-3|TRBD2|TRBV6-2/TRBV6-3
TGTGCCAGCAGTCTCTTTCGGGGGGGCCCCCCAGATACGCAGTATTTT
CASSLFRGGPPDTQYF
>once|TRBJ1-4|-|TRBV2
TGTGCCAGCAGCCTGGACAGCCATATTGAAAAACTGTTTTTT
CASSLDSHIEKLFF
>few|TRBJ2-7|TRBD2|TRBV2
TGTGCCAGCAGTCCTACTAGCGGGGGGTCCTACGAGCAGTACTTC
CASSPTSGGSYEQYF
>-|TRBJ2-7|TRBD2|TRBV5-4
TGTGCCAGCAGCAAGGGACGGACCGGGACTAGCGGCTTCTACGAGCAGTACTTC
CASSKGRTGTSGFYEQYF
>-|TRBJ2-7|-|TRBV5-6
TGTGCCAGCAGCTTGCCGGGGGTCGAGTACGAGCAGTACTTC
CASSLPGVEYEQYF
>-|TRBJ1-4|-|TRBV6-6
TGTGCCAGCAGTTACGGATCTGGGCAGCCCGATGAAAAACTGTTTTTT
CASSYGSGQPDEKLFF
>-|TRBJ1-1|-|TRBV3-1/TRBV3-2
TGTGCCAGCAGCCAATTCAAGGGACATGAAGCTTTCTTT
CASSQFKGHEAFF
>-|TRBJ1-6|-|TRBV19
TGTGCCAGTAGTATCGGGTGGAATTCACCCCTCCACTTT
CASSIGWNSPLHF
>-|TRBJ1-2|-|TRBV2
TGTGCCAGCGACCGGGATAACTATGGCTACACCTTC
CASDRDNYGYTF
>once|TRBJ1-2|TRBD1|TRBV9
TGTGCCAGCAGCCCCAGACAGGGGTTGGGGTATGGCTACACCTTC
CASSPRQGLGYGYTF
>-|TRBJ1-1|-|TRBV7-3
TGTGCCAGCAGCACCAGATTAAACACTGAAGCTTTCTTT
CASSTRLNTEAFF
>-|TRBJ1-1|-|TRBV5-4
TGTGCCAGCAGCTTGGCCTCGGGGGGGCGAGGGACTGAAGCTTTCTTT
CASSLASGGRGTEAFF
>once|TRBJ2-1|TRBD2|TRBV11-3
TGTGCCAGCAGCTTAGATTCCCTAGCGGGGGGGCCCTATGAGCAGTTCTTC
CASSLDSLAGGPYEQFF
>-|TRBJ1-1|-|TRBV19
TGTGCCAGTAGTTCAGGACAGATTGTTAACACTGAAGCTTTCTTT
CASSSGQIVNTEAFF
>once|TRBJ1-2|-|TRBV4-2
TGTGCCAGCAGCCAAGATCTCGGGAGCTATGGCTACACCTTC
CASSQDLGSYGYTF
>-|TRBJ1-4|-|TRBV3-1/TRBV3-2
TGTGCCAGCAGTCCAACAGGGATCAACGAAAAACTGTTTTTT
CASSPTGINEKLFF
>-|TRBJ2-1|TRBD1|TRBV7-9
TGTGCCAGCAGCTTAGGACAGGGGGCTACCTACAATGAGCAGTTCTTC
CASSLGQGATYNEQFF
>-|TRBJ1-3|-|TRBV3-1/TRBV3-2
TGTGCCAGCAGCCAAGTGGGGAGCTCTGGAAACACCATATATTTT
CASSQVGSSGNTIYF
>-|TRBJ2-1|TRBD2|TRBV6-5
TGTGCCAGCAGTTACATAACTAGCGGGGGGCGCAATGAGCAGTTCTTC
CASSYITSGGRNEQFF
>-|TRBJ1-2|TRBD1|TRBV5-1
TGCGCCAGCAGCGTTTTGTCTGAGAGAACAGGGGATGGCTACACCTTC
CASSVLSERTGDGYTF
>-|TRBJ2-5|-|TRBV29-1
TGCAGCGTTGAGGGGCCAACGGGGGGCGTTTGGGAGACCCAGTACTTC
CSVEGPTGGVWETQYF
>-|TRBJ1-5|-|TRBV18
TGTGCCAGCTCAACCCGTGGAGGGTGGCTGCCCCAGCATTTT
CASSTRGGWLPQHF
>-|TRBJ1-6|-|TRBV5-1
TGCGCCAGCAGCTTGGGACAGCTTCCACATTCACCCCTCCACTTT
CASSLGQLPHSPLHF
>-|TRBJ1-2|-|TRBV7-8
TGTGCCAGCAGCTTTACAGGAGTAAACTATGGCTACACCTTC
CASSFTGVNYGYTF
>-|TRBJ2-7|-|TRBV14
TGTGCCAGCAGCCAAGATCTGCGGAGTGAAGAGCAGTACTTC
CASSQDLRSEEQYF
>-|TRBJ2-7|TRBD1|TRBV2
TGTGCCAGCGGAGGACAGGGGTCCTCCGAGCAGTACTTC
CASGGQGSSEQYF
>-|TRBJ1-2|TRBD1|TRBV27
TGTGCCAGCAGGGTTACAGGGGGCTCGATAAGTGGCTACACCTTC
CASRVTGGSISGYTF
>-|TRBJ2-7|-|TRBV11-3
TGTGCCAGCAGCACACGCGGGGGCAGCTCCTACGAGCAGTACTTC
CASSTRGGSSYEQYF
>-|TRBJ2-7|-|TRBV7-6
TGTGCCAGCAGCTTCGACAACTCCTACGAGCAGTACTTC
CASSFDNSYEQYF
>-|TRBJ2-7|-|TRBV2
TGTGCCAGCAGTCTGCGCTCCTACGAGCAGTACTTC
CASSLRSYEQYF
>-|TRBJ1-2|-|TRBV19
TGTGCCAGTAGTGGGCAGAACTATGGCTACACCTTC
CASSGQNYGYTF
>-|TRBJ1-1|-|TRBV19
TGTGCCAGTAGCCTCCAACCCGACAGAACTGAAGCTTTCTTT
CASSLQPDRTEAFF
>-|TRBJ2-2|-|TRBV6-5
TGTGCCAGCGGAGACGGGGACACCGGGGAGCTGTTTTTT
CASGDGDTGELFF
>few|TRBJ1-1|-|TRBV12-5
TGTGCTAGTGGCGGAGTGAACACTGAAGCTTTCTTT
CASGGVNTEAFF
>-|TRBJ1-1|-|TRBV6-4
TGTGCCAGCAGAGGGGAAGGGAACACTGAAGCTTTCTTT
CASRGEGNTEAFF
>-|TRBJ1-2|-|TRBV27
TGTGCCAGCAGTTCCGGGGGGCTGGGCTATGGCTACACCTTC
CASSSGGLGYGYTF
>-|TRBJ1-3|-|TRBV5-6
TGTGCCAGCAGCTTTGGTGGAGACGCCATATATTTT
CASSFGGDAIYF
>-|TRBJ1-5|TRBD1|TRBV5-6
TGTGCCAGCAGTTTGGCCTCCGGGACAGGTAATCAGCCCCAGCATTTT
CASSLASGTGNQPQHF
>-|TRBJ1-2|TRBD1|TRBV29-1
TGCAGCGTTCGCTCCCTAAGACAGGGTGGATACACCTTC
CSVRSLRQGGYTF
>-|TRBJ1-2|-|TRBV24-1
TGTGCCTCCGGCGGGGGGTCTTATGGCTACACCTTC
CASGGGSYGYTF
>-|TRBJ1-2|TRBD1|TRBV20-1
TGCAGTGCTAGTTGGACAGGGGCGGCCTATGGCTACACCTTC
CSASWTGAAYGYTF
>-|TRBJ1-2|TRBD1|TRBV19
TGTGCCAGTGCCGGGACAGGGTTGTATGGCTACACCTTC
CASAGTGLYGYTF
>once|TRBJ2-2|-|TRBV18
TGTGCCAGCTCAGCCTGGATCAGGGGCACCGGGGAGCTGTTTTTT
CASSAWIRGTGELFF
>-|TRBJ1-5|-|TRBV12-3/TRBV12-4
TGTGCCAGCAGTTTGGGCCCAAATCAGCCCCAGCATTTT
CASSLGPNQPQHF
>once|TRBJ2-2|-|TRBV7-9
TGTGCCGGGGCTGGCCCGAACACCGGGGAGCTGTTTTTT
CAGAGPNTGELFF
>-|TRBJ1-6|-|TRBV30
TGTGCCTGGACCCTGGGACTTTCCCTCGAAGGATCCTATAATTCACCCCTCCACTTT
CAWTLGLSLEGSYNSPLHF
>once|TRBJ2-7|-|TRBV10-1
TGCGCCAGCAATCGACGGACAGAGCCCTACGAGCAGTACTTC
CASNRRTEPYEQYF
>-|TRBJ2-1|-|TRBV3-1/TRBV3-2
TGTGCCAGCAGCCAAGCACCTATAGGGGGTGAGCAGTTCTTC
CASSQAPIGGEQFF
>-|TRBJ2-2|TRBD1|TRBV15
TGTGCCACCAGCGCGGGACAGGGGAACACCGGGGAGCTGTTTTTT
CATSAGQGNTGELFF
>-|TRBJ1-5|-|TRBV15
TGTGCCACCGGAGGGGCGGGGCATCGGCCCCAGCATTTT
CATGGAGHRPQHF
>once|TRBJ2-5|-|TRBV3-1/TRBV3-2
TGTGCCAGCAGCCCCCCTAGTAATCCGGAGACCCAGTACTTC
CASSPPSNPETQYF